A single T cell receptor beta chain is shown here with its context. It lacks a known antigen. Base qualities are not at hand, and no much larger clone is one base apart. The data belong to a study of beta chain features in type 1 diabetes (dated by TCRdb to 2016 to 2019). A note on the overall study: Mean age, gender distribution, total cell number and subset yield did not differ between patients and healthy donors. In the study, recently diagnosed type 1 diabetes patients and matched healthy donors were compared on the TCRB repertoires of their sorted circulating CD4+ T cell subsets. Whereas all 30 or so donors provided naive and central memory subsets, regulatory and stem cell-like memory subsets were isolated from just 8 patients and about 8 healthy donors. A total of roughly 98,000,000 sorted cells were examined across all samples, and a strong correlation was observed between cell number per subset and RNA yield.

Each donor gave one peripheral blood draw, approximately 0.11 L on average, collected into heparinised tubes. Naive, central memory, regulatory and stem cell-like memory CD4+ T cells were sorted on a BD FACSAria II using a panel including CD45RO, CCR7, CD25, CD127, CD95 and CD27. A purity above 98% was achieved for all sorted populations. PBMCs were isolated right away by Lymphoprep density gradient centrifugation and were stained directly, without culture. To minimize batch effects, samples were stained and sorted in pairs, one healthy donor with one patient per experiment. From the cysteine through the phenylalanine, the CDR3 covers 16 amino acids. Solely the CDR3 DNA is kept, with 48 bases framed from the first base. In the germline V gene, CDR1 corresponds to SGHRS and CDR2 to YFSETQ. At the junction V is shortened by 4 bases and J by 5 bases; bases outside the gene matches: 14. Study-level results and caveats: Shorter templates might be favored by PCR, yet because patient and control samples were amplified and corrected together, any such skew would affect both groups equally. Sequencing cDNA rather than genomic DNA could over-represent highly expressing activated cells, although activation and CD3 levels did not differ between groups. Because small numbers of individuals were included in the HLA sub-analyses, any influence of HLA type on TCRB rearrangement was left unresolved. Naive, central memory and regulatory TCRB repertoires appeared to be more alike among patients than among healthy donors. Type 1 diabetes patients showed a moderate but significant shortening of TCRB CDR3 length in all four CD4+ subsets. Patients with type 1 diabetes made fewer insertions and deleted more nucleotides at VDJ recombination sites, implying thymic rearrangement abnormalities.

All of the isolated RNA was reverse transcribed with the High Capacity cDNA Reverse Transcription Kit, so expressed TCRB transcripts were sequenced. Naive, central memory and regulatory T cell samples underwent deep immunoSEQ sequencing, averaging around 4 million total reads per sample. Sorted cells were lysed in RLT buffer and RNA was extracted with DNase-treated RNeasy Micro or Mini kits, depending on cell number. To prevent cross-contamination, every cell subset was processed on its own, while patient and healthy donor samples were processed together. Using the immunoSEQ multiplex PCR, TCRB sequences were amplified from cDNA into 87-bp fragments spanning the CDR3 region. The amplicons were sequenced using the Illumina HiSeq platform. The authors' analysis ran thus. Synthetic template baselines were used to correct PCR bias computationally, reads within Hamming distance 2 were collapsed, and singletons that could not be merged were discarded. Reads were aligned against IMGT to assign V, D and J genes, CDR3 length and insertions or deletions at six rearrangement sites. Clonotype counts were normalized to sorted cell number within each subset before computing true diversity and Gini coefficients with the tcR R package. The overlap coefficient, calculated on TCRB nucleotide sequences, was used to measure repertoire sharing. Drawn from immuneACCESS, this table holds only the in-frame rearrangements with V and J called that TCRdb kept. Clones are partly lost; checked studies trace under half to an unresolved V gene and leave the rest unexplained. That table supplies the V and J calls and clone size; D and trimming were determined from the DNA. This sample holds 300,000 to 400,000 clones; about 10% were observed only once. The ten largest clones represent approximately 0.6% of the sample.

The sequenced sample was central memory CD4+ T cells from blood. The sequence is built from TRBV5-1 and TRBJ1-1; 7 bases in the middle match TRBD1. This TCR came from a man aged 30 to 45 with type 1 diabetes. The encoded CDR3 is CASSQALGTADTEAFF. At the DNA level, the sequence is TGCGCCAGCAGCCAGGCTCTAGGGACAGCCGATACTGAAGCTTTCTTT.